This TCR beta chain was sequenced in a study of T cells after yellow fever vaccination. General study results and limits: It was a weaker secondary response, yet one that peaked faster, at day 5 versus 15. The study re-detected most primary-vaccination clones after the booster (approximately 96% CD4, around 90% CD8). Only a minor proportion of clonotypes was detected across both CD4 and CD8 compartments. FACS-sorted repertoires might harbor abundant contaminating clonotypes from the bulk population.

CDR1 is SGDLS and CDR2 is YYNGEE in the germline V gene. With 0 bases clipped from V and 6 bases from J, the junction kept 10 bases outside the gene matches. The CDR3 is 16 residues long. This clonotype has only a few counts. Its antigen is undetermined. One entry per CDR3 protein results from TCRdb running MiXCR on the 5' RACE reads. Found here are 360,000 or so distinct CDR3 sequences, about 9.9% of them singletons; the top ten hold more than 15%. Sample: PBMCs, taken on the day of the first yellow fever vaccination. The chain links TRBV9 to TRBJ2-5, with 8 bases lining up with TRBD1. The sequence came from a man aged 18 to 30 who received the YFV17D yellow fever vaccine. The CDR3 DNA reads as TGTGCCAGCAGCGTAGCCCCAGGGACAGGAGAAAAGACCCAGTACTTC. Its protein is CASSVAPGTGEKTQYF.